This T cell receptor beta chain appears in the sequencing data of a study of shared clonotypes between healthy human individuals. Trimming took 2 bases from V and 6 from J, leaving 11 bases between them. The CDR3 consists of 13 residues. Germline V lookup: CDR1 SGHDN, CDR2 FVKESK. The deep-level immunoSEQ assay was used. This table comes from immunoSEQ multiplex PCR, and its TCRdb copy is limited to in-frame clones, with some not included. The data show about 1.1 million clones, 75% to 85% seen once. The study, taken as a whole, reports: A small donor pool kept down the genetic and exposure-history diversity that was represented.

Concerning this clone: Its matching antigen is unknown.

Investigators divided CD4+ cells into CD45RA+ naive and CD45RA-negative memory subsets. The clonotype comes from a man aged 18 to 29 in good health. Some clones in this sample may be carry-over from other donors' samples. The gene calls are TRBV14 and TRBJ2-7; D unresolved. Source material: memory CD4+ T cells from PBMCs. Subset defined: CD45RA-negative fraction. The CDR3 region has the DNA TGTGCCAGCAGCCAAAGGACCCTGGGCGAGCAGTACTTC. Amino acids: CASSQRTLGEQYF.